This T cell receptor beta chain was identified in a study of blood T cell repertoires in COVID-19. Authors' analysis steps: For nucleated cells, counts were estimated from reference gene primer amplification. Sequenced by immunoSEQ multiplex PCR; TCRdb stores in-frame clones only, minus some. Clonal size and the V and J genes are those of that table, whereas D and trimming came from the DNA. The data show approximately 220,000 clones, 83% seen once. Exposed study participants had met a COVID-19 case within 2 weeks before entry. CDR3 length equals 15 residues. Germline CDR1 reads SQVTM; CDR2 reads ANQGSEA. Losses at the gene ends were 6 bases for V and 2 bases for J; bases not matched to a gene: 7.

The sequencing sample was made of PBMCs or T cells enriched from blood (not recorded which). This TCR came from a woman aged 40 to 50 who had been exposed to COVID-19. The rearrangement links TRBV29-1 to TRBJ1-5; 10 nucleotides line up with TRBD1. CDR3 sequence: CSVSGGQGGNQPQHF. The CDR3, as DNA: TGCAGCGTGAGCGGAGGACAGGGGGGCAATCAGCCCCAGCATTTT.